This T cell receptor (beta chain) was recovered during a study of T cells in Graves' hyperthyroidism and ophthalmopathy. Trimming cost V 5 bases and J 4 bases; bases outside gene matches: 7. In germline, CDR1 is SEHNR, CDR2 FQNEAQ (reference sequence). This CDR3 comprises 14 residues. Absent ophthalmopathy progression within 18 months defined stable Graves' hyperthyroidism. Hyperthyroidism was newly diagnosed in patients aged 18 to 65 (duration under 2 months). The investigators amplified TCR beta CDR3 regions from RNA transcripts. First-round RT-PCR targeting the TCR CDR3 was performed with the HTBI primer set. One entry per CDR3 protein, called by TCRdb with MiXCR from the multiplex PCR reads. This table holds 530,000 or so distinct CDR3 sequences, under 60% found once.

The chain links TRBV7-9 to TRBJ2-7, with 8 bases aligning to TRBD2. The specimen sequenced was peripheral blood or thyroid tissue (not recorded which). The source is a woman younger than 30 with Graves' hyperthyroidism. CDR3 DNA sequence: TGTGCCAGCAGCATTAGCGGGGTGTATTACGAGCAGTACTTC. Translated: CASSISGVYYEQYF.